This T cell receptor (beta chain) was sequenced during a study of cytomegalovirus exposure and HLA in healthy donors. In germline, CDR1 is SGDLS, CDR2 YYNGEE. CDR3 length: 17 residues. With 3 bases clipped from V and 6 bases from J, the junction kept 13 bases outside the gene matches. Of note for this clone: Its antigen is unidentified.

Whole-study results and caveats: Three chains tied to CMV proved CMV antigen-specific in vitro. Per published reports, the classifier diagnosed cytomegalovirus status with high specificity and sensitivity. It was fewer than 200 TCR beta chains that were listed as cytomegalovirus-associated.

Some clones are missing from TCRdb's copy, which holds only in-frame ones; the method was immunoSEQ multiplex PCR. The data hold around 90,000 clones, with 84% observed a single time. The chain recombines TRBV9 with TRBJ2-3; 10 positions agree with TRBD2. Sequenced: PBMCs. The TCR was taken from a woman younger than 35 in good health and CMV-seropositive. In nucleotides, the CDR3 is TGTGCCAGCAGCGCCGGAAGAGCGGGGGGGCGGAGGGATACGCAGTATTTT. Protein: CASSAGRAGGRRDTQYF.